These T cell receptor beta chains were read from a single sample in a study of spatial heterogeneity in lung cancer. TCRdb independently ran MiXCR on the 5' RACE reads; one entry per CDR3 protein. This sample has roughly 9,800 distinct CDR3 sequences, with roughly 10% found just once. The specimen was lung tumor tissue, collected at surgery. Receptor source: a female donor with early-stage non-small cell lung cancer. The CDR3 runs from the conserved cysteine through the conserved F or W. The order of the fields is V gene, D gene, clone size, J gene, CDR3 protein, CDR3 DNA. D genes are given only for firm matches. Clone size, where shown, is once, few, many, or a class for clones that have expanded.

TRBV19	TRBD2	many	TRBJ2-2	CASKAGRGNTGELFF	TGTGCCAGTAAGGCGGGGAGGGGCAACACCGGGGAGCTGTTTTTT
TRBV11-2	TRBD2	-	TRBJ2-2	CASSSSGGVNTGELFF	TGTGCCAGCAGCTCTAGCGGGGGGGTGAACACCGGGGAGCTGTTTTTT
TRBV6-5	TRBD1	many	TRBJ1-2	CASSFTDREDGYTF	TGTGCCAGCAGTTTTACGGACAGGGAGGATGGCTACACCTTC
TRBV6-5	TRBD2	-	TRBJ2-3	CASSYGREPPDTQYF	TGTGCCAGCAGTTACGGGCGGGAGCCCCCAGATACGCAGTATTTT
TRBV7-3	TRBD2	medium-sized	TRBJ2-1	CASSLTPLAGKNEQFF	TGTGCCAGCAGCTTAACGCCCCTAGCGGGGAAAAATGAGCAATTCTTC
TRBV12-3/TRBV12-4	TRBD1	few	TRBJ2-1	CASSFRQGATDNEQFF	TGTGCCAGCAGTTTCCGACAGGGGGCGACGGACAATGAGCAGTTCTTC
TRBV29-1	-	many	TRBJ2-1	CSGGDSEQFF	TGCAGCGGGGGAGATAGTGAGCAGTTCTTC
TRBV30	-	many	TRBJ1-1	CAWRKGTAEAFF	TGTGCCTGGAGAAAGGGAACGGCTGAAGCTTTCTTT
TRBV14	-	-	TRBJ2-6	CASSLVDSEANVLTF	TGTGCCAGCAGCCTAGTTGACTCTGAGGCCAACGTCCTGACTTTC
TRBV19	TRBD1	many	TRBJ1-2	CASSKQGDYGYTF	TGTGCCAGTAGTAAACAGGGGGACTATGGCTACACCTTC
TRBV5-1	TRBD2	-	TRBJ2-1	CASSPGLAGNEQFF	TGCGCCAGCAGCCCCGGACTAGCGGGGAATGAGCAGTTCTTC
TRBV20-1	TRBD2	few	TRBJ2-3	CSASRGLAGGYTQYF	TGCAGTGCTAGCCGAGGACTAGCGGGAGGATATACGCAGTATTTT
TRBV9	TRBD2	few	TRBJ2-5	CASSGLAGTLETQYF	TGTGCCAGCAGCGGGCTAGCGGGGACCTTAGAGACCCAGTACTTC
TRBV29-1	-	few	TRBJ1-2	CSVEGGGPYGYTF	TGCAGCGTTGAAGGGGGGGGTCCCTATGGCTACACCTTC
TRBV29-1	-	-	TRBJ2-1	CSAGVYNEQFF	TGCAGCGCCGGGGTATACAATGAGCAGTTCTTC
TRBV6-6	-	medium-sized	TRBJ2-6	CASSPRKPLSGANVLTF	TGTGCCAGCAGTCCCAGGAAACCTCTCTCTGGGGCCAACGTCCTGACTTTC
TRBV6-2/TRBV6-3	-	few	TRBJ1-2	CASREMGPQNYGYTF	TGTGCCAGCAGGGAGATGGGTCCTCAAAACTATGGCTACACCTTC
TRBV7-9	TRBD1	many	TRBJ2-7	CASSLAAGTANYEQYF	TGTGCCAGCAGCTTAGCTGCCGGGACAGCCAACTACGAGCAGTACTTC
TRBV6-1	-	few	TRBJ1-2	CASSEYQGGGNGYTF	TGTGCCAGCAGTGAATATCAGGGAGGTGGAAATGGCTACACCTTC
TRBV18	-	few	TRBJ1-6	CASSPLGSYNSPLHF	TGTGCCAGCTCACCATTGGGCTCCTATAATTCACCCCTCCACTTT
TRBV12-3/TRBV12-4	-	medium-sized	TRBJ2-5	CASSLPDTQETQYF	TGTGCCAGCAGTTTACCCGACACACAAGAGACCCAGTACTTC
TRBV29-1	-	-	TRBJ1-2	CSVSLTPNDYTF	TGCAGCGTCTCATTGACACCCAATGACTACACCTTC
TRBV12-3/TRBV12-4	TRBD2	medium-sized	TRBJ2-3	CASYPLAGADTQYF	TGTGCCAGTTACCCACTAGCGGGAGCAGATACGCAGTATTTT
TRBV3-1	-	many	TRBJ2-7	CASSQAHEQYF	TGTGCCAGCAGCCAAGCCCACGAGCAGTACTTC
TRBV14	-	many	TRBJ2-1	CASSQFSGVPSYNEQFF	TGTGCCAGCAGCCAGTTTTCTGGGGTCCCTTCCTACAATGAGCAGTTCTTC
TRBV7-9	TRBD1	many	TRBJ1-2	CASSLPTTGGNYGYTF	TGTGCCAGCAGCCTCCCAACGACAGGGGGGAACTATGGCTACACCTTC
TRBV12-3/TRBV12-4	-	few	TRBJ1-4	CASSSRGSGEKLFF	TGTGCCAGCAGTAGCCGGGGTTCGGGCGAAAAACTGTTTTTT
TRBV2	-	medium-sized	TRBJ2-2	CATAQVGPGELFF	TGTGCCACCGCCCAAGTAGGGCCCGGGGAGCTGTTTTTT
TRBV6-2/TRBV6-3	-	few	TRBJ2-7	CASRPTVYEQYF	TGTGCCAGCAGGCCCACCGTCTACGAGCAGTACTTC
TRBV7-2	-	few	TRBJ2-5	CASSLGLVRETQYF	TGTGCCAGCAGCTTAGGACTAGTCAGGGAGACCCAGTACTTC
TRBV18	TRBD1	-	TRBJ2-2	CASSHGTGDTGELFF	TGTGCCAGCTCACACGGGACAGGGGACACCGGGGAGCTGTTTTTT
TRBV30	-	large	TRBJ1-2	CAWSEGSYGYTF	TGTGCCTGGAGTGAGGGTTCCTATGGCTACACCTTC
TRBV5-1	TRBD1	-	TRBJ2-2	CASTLSGGNTGELFF	TGCGCCAGCACCCTGTCAGGGGGGAACACCGGGGAGCTGTTTTTT
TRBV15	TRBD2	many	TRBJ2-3	CATSRAPSGYTDTQYF	TGTGCCACCAGCAGAGCCCCTAGCGGTTACACAGATACGCAGTATTTT
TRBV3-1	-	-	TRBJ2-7	CASSQRGAREQYF	TGTGCCAGCAGCCAAAGGGGGGCGCGGGAGCAGTACTTC
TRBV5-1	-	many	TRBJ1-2	CASSLYPRDIYGYTF	TGCGCCAGCAGCTTGTACCCCAGAGACATCTATGGCTACACCTTC
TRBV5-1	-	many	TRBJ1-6	CASSSGKGNSPLHF	TGCGCCAGCAGCTCCGGGAAAGGGAATTCACCCCTCCACTTT
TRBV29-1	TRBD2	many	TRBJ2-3	CSVRKGLTDTQYF	TGCAGCGTGAGGAAGGGACTAACAGATACGCAGTATTTT
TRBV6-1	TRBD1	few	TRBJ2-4	CAIRQGINIQYF	TGTGCCATAAGACAGGGGATAAACATTCAGTACTTC
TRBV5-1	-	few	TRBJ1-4	CASSWSGNLNEKLFF	TGCGCCAGCAGCTGGTCAGGGAACCTTAATGAAAAACTGTTTTTT
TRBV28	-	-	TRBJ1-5	CASSSGSRNQPQHF	TGTGCCAGCAGTTCAGGGTCGCGCAATCAGCCCCAGCATTTT
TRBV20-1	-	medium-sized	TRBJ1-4	CSAPQGVTNEKLFF	TGCAGTGCTCCACAGGGAGTCACTAATGAAAAACTGTTTTTT
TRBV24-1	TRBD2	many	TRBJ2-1	CATSPGLAGRDEQFF	TGTGCCACCAGCCCGGGACTAGCGGGAAGGGATGAGCAGTTCTTC
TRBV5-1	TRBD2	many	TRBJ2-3	CASSLTSGRFTDTQYF	TGCGCCAGCAGCTTAACTAGCGGCCGATTCACAGATACGCAGTATTTT
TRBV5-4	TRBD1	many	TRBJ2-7	CASRPDRGRDEQYF	TGTGCCAGCAGGCCGGACAGGGGGAGGGACGAGCAGTACTTC
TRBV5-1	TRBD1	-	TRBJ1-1	CASSAGTANTEAFF	TGCGCCAGCAGCGCTGGGACAGCGAACACTGAAGCTTTCTTT
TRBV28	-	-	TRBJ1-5	CASSSPPGGPLSNQPQHF	TGTGCCAGCAGCTCCCCCCCCGGGGGACCGCTTAGCAATCAGCCCCAGCATTTT
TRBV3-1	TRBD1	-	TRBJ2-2	CASSQGQGLNTGELFF	TGTGCCAGCAGCCAAGGACAGGGTTTGAACACCGGGGAGCTGTTTTTT
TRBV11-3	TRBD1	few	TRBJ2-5	CASSLEQGETQYF	TGTGCCAGCAGCTTAGAACAGGGGGAGACCCAGTACTTC
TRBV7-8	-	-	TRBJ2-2	CASSGKGLAGRNTGELFF	TGTGCCAGCAGCGGAAAGGGACTGGCGGGGAGGAACACCGGGGAGCTGTTTTTT